This T cell receptor beta chain was recovered during a study of beta chain features in type 1 diabetes. Whole-study findings and limits: Type 1 diabetes patients showed a moderate but significant shortening of TCRB CDR3s in all four CD4+ subsets. Across patients, naive, central memory and Treg TCRB repertoires exhibited apparently greater similarity than was observed across healthy donors.

cDNA synthesis used the whole RNA isolate, giving expressed TCRB sequences. The method was immunoSEQ multiplex PCR; TCRdb's version includes in-frame clones alone and lacks a portion of them. The sample has around 280,000 clones; around 16% are singletons. Via CD45RO/CCR7/CD25/CD127/CD95/CD27, cells of the CD4+ naive, central memory, regulatory and stem cell-like memory subsets were sorted. As concerns this clone: Its antigen is unknown.

The germline CDR1 and CDR2 sequences are MNHEY and SVGAGI. V lost 0 bases to trimming and J lost 0 bases, with 12 bases between them. The CDR3 consists of 16 residues. V and J are TRBV6-5 and TRBJ2-7, with D hard to call. Input material: naive CD4+ T cells from blood. This receptor was identified in a young man with type 1 diabetes. The CDR3 DNA is TGTGCCAGCAGTTACTCCGTCGTCTCACTCTCCTACGAGCAGTACTTC. It translates to CASSYSVVSLSYEQYF.